The 7 T cell receptor beta chains below come from one sample, sequenced in a study of CD8 T cells in Susac syndrome. The RNA, about 0.5 to 1 ug, was put through reverse transcription using random hexamers. TCRdb called the immunoSEQ multiplex PCR reads again in MiXCR, with one record for every CDR3 protein. The sample records approximately 74,000 distinct CDR3 sequences, around 94% being singletons. Specimen: CD8+ T cells from PBMCs. These receptors were collected from a human donor with Susac syndrome.

As DNA, the CDR3 is TGTGCCAGCAGTCCTACGGGTTGGGGGCCCCAGCATTTT. Translated, it gives CASSPTGWGPQHF. This chain connects TRBV12-3 or TRBV12-4 to TRBJ1-5; D gene uncertain. Trimming left V 5 bases short and J 9 bases short, with 14 bases between. CDR3 length equals 13 residues.

This sequence joins TRBV12-5 and TRBJ2-3, with 11 bases fitting TRBD1. J lost 2 bases, V lost 5 bases, and 3 bases had no gene match. This CDR3 has 15 residues. The germline CDR1 and CDR2 sequences are LGHNT and FRNRAP. As DNA, the CDR3 is TGTGCTAGTGGTCCTGGACAGGGGGCCACAGATACGCAGTATTTT. It specifies CASGPGQGATDTQYF.

This chain links TRBV28 with TRBJ2-1; D is ambiguous. From germline, CDR1 is MDHEN and CDR2 SYDVKM. The CDR3 has 17 amino acids. Trimming shortened V by 3 bases and J by 6 bases, and 21 bases separated the two germline ends. CDR3 nucleotides: TGTGCCAGCAGTTTCCTGCTTTTTAATTACTCCATCAATGAGCAGTTCTTC. The encoded protein is CASSFLLFNYSINEQFF.

This chain links TRBV20-1 with TRBJ2-1; D is possibly TRBD2 (6 bases). In germline, CDR1 is DFQATT, CDR2 SNEGSKA (reference sequence). Trimming took 6 bases from V and 3 from J, leaving 18 bases between them. CDR3 length equals 15 residues. Here the CDR3 reads CSAPTQGLVYNEQFF. The CDR3 DNA reads TGCAGTGCCCCGACGCAGGGACTCGTCTACAATGAGCAGTTCTTC.

The chain employs TRBV11-2 and TRBJ1-1; D remains unclear. Germline V gives CDR1 SGHAT, CDR2 FQNNGV. V dropped 9 bases and J dropped 4 bases, with 12 bases sitting between them. The CDR3 covers 12 residues. CDR3 in DNA: TGTGCCAGTTTTACTACGGGCACTGAAGCTTTCTTT. As protein: CASFTTGTEAFF.

The genes are TRBV13 and TRBJ2-3; D tentatively fits TRBD1 or TRBD2 (6 bases each). V lost 6 bases and J 0 bases, leaving 19 bases between the germline ends. The CDR3 runs to 17 residues. Germline V lookup: CDR1 PRHDT, CDR2 FYEKMQ (reference sequence). In DNA form, the CDR3 reads TGTGCCAGCAGTGACCCTAGGGGGGAATCTAGCACAGATACGCAGTATTTT. This encodes CASSDPRGESSTDTQYF.

V and J are TRBV6-5 and TRBJ1-5; D may be TRBD1 (5 bases). Trimming left V 10 bases short and J 6 bases short, with 13 bases between. Germline V gene lookup returns CDR1 MNHEY and CDR2 SVGAGI. This CDR3 has 12 residues. CDR3 nucleotide sequence: TGTGCCATCAGCCAGGGTAGTCAGCCCCAGCATTTT. This encodes CAISQGSQPQHF.